This TCR beta chain stems from a study of beta chain features in type 1 diabetes. This clone was recorded a few times. The sequenced template was cDNA made from the entire isolated RNA. The method was immunoSEQ multiplex PCR; TCRdb's version includes in-frame clones alone and lacks a portion of them. The sample has almost 350,000 clones; 15% to 20% are singletons. The CDR3 sequence is 14 residues long. Looked up from germline, CDR1 is MNHEY and CDR2 is SMNVEV (reference sequence). V lost 8 bases and J lost 0, with 11 bases in between. The chain employs TRBV27 and TRBJ2-1; D possibly corresponds to TRBD2 (5 bases). This receptor was identified in a woman between 18 and 29 years old in good health. Sequencing input: naive CD4+ T cells from blood. The CDR3 DNA follows: TGTGCCAGCTGGAGAGGGAGCTCCTACAATGAGCAGTTCTTC. It encodes CASWRGSSYNEQFF.